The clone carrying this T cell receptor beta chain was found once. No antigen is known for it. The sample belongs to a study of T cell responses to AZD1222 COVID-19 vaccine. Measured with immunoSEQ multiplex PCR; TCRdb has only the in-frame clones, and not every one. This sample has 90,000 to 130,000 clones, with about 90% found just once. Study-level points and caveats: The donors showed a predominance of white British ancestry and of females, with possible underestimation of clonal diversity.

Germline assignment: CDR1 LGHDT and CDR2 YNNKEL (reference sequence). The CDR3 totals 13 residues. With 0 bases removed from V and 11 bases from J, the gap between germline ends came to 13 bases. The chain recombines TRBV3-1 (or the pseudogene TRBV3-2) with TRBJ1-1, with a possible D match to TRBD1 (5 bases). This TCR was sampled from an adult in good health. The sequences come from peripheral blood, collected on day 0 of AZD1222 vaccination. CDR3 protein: CASSQDAGVVAFF. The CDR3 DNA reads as TGTGCCAGCAGCCAAGATGCGGGGGTAGTGGCTTTCTTT.